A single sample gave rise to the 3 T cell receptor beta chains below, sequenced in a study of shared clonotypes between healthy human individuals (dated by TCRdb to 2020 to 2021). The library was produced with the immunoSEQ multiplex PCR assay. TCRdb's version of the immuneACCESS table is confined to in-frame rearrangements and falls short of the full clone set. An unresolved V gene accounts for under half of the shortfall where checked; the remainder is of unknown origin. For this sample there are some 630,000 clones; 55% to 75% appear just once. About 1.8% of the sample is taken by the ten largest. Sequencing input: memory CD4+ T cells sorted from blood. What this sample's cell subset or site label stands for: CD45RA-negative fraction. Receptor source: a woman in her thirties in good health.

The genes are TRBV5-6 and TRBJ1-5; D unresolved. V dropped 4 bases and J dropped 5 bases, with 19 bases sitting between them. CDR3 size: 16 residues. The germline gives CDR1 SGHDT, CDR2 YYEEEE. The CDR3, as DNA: TGTGCCAGCAGCGAGCCTTTAGGCCCTCGCGATCAGCCCCAGCATTTT. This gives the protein CASSEPLGPRDQPQHF. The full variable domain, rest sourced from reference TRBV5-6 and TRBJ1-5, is DAGVTQSPTHLIKTRGQQVTLRCSPKSGHDTVSWYQQALGQGPQFIFQYYEEEERQRGNFPDRFSGHQFPNYSSELNVNALLLGDSALYLCASSEPLGPRDQPQHFGDGTRLSIL.

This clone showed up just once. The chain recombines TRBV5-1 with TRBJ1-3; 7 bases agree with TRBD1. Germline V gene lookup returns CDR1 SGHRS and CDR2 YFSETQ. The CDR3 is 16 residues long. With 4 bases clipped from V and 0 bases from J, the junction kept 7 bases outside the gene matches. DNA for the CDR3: TGCGCCAGCAGCCCGCCAGGGGGAGGCTCTGGAAACACCATATATTTT. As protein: CASSPPGGGSGNTIYF.

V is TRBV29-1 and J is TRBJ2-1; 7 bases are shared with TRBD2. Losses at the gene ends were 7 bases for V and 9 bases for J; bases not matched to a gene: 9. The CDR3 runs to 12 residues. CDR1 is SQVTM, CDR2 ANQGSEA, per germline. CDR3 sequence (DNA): TGCAGCGGACTAGCACGGGTTGTTGAGCAGTTCTTC. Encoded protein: CSGLARVVEQFF.